The T cell receptor (beta chain) described here comes from a study of T cell repertoires in cytomegalovirus infection (dated by TCRdb to 2018 to 2020). Notes on the research overall: Because public TCR beta signatures pointed to carriage of CMV infection together with the matching HLA type, the HLA type of each donor mattered for the analysis. Study-level results and caveats: Cumulative frequency of public TCR beta family members discriminated carriers of CMV infection plus the relevant HLA type in this cohort and an independent approximately 340-donor cohort. In the ex vivo response, HLA-C-restricted CMV-specific TCR beta clonotypes were dominant, and in two of eight donors the single most frequent clonotype came from this HLA-C-restricted group.

As concerns this clonotype: Its antigen target is currently unknown. No base quality values were provided; no much bigger clone lies one nucleotide off.

The sequencer listed for this sample is Illumina HiSeq 1500. TCRdb cleaned the public reads at Q25 with fastp, built clones with MiXCR and kept in-frame beta chains. Rows with a matching CDR3 protein are joined into one entry that keeps the most common DNA and genes. Recorded for this sample are fewer than 550,000 distinct CDR3 sequences; around a quarter of them occurred a single time. The ten most abundant clones make up under 15% of the sample. From V the trimming removes 6 bases and from J it removes 7 bases, while the gene matches leave 9 bases of the junction unaccounted for. The germline V gene gives CDR1 as ENHRY and CDR2 as SYGVKD. From cysteine to phenylalanine, the CDR3 is 14 amino acids long. CDR3 DNA is the only sequence kept; it has 42 bases, read in frame from the first base.

The TCR originated in a human donor in good health (CMV status not recorded). Some clones in this sample may be carry-over from other donors' samples. The chain links TRBV10-3 with TRBJ2-3; TRBD2 aligns with 8 central bases. Sample: PBMCs. The CDR3 protein sequence reads: CAISVSGATNTQYF. The nucleotides read TGTGCCATCAGCGTTAGCGGGGCGACGAATACGCAGTATTTT.